Listed below are T cell receptor beta chains from one sample, sequenced in a study of cytomegalovirus exposure and HLA in healthy donors. Sequenced by immunoSEQ multiplex PCR; TCRdb stores in-frame clones only, minus some. There are around 140,000 clones in the sample; approximately 82% occur only once, and around 1.9% lies in the top ten. Sequencing used PBMCs. These TCRs come from a woman aged 40-49 years in good health and CMV-seronegative. CDR3s include the opening cysteine and the closing phenylalanine or tryptophan. D genes are given only for firm matches. Clone size is shown for a subset of rows, as once, few, many or a class of expanded clone.

v_call	d_call	j_call	clone_size	cdr3_nt	cdr3_aa
TRBV7-8	.	TRBJ2-1	.	TGTGCCAGCAGCCGGGACAAGCAGTTCTTC	CASSRDKQFF
TRBV6-5	TRBD2	TRBJ2-1	.	TGTGCCAGCATTTCAAGCGGGAGCTCCTACAATGAGCAGTTCTTC	CASISSGSSYNEQFF
TRBV29-1	.	TRBJ2-5	.	TGCAGCGTTGAAGTTAAAGGGACTTACCAAGAGACCCAGTACTTC	CSVEVKGTYQETQYF
TRBV18	.	TRBJ1-2	.	TGTGCCAGCTCACCAACCCCTCCGCGGGAGGGCTATGGCTACACCTTC	CASSPTPPREGYGYTF
TRBV29-1	.	TRBJ2-7	few	TGCAGCGTTGAAGGATGGGGCGCGGGGAATGGCGAGCAGTACTTC	CSVEGWGAGNGEQYF
TRBV11-2	TRBD2	TRBJ2-7	.	TGTGCCAGCAGGACGTCTGGCGGGGGGGCCGAGCAGTACTTC	CASRTSGGGAEQYF
TRBV6-6	TRBD1	TRBJ2-5	once	TGTGCCAGCGGACGACAGGGGACCCAAGAGACCCAGTACTTC	CASGRQGTQETQYF
TRBV7-2	TRBD2	TRBJ2-7	few	TGTGCCAGCAGCCAAGGACTAGCGGGAGCCTACGAGCAGTACTTC	CASSQGLAGAYEQYF
TRBV27	TRBD2	TRBJ2-7	.	TGTGCCAGCAGTTTGTCTCCAGCGGGAGTTCTCTGGGAGCAGTACTTC	CASSLSPAGVLWEQYF
TRBV5-1	.	TRBJ2-5	.	TGCGCCAGCAGCTTGGTAGGACTCCCAGGCCAAGAGACCCAGTACTTC	CASSLVGLPGQETQYF
TRBV5-5	TRBD1	TRBJ2-5	.	TGTGCCAGCGGGAGGACAGGGTTTGGAGAGACCCAGTACTTC	CASGRTGFGETQYF
TRBV27	.	TRBJ1-1	.	TGTGCCAGCAGTTTATACGGCCAGGCTGAAGCTTTCTTT	CASSLYGQAEAFF
TRBV4-2	TRBD2	TRBJ2-3	.	TGTGCCAGCAGCCAGATTGGGCTAGCGGGAGCAGATACGCAGTATTTT	CASSQIGLAGADTQYF
TRBV2	.	TRBJ2-1	.	TGTGCCAGCAGTGTCTCTAGCCCCTCCTACAATGAGCAGTTCTTC	CASSVSSPSYNEQFF
TRBV15	.	TRBJ2-5	once	TGTGCCACCAGCACCCCACGTGAAGGGTTTCGGAGCGGAGAGTACCAAGAGACCCAGTACTTC	CATSTPREGFRSGEYQETQYF
TRBV11-2	.	TRBJ2-6	few	TGTGCCAGCAGCTTCATCCGCGGGGCTGGGGCCAACGTCCTGACTTTC	CASSFIRGAGANVLTF
TRBV27	.	TRBJ2-1	.	TGTGCCAGCAGCTTACTTGGGACACCCTCCTACAATGAGCAGTTCTTC	CASSLLGTPSYNEQFF
TRBV7-9	.	TRBJ1-2	.	TGTGCCAGCAAACGAGGAGACTATGGCTACACCTTC	CASKRGDYGYTF
TRBV5-1	.	TRBJ2-7	.	TGCGCCAGCAGCGAGCCCAACAGGTACGAGCAGTACTTC	CASSEPNRYEQYF
TRBV28	TRBD1	TRBJ1-1	.	TGTGCCAGCAGAACTCACGGCGGACAGGGTAACACTGAAGCTTTCTTT	CASRTHGGQGNTEAFF
TRBV6-6	.	TRBJ1-1	.	TGTGCCAGCCATGATCAGGGGAACACTGAAGCTTTCTTT	CASHDQGNTEAFF
TRBV10-3	TRBD2	TRBJ2-5	.	TGTGCCACGGGGACTAGCGGAGAAGAGACCCAGTACTTC	CATGTSGEETQYF
TRBV4-2	TRBD2	TRBJ2-1	few	TGTGCCAGCAGCCAAGCGGCGGGAGGGCCCAATGAGCAGTTCTTC	CASSQAAGGPNEQFF
TRBV28	.	TRBJ2-3	.	TGTGCCAGCAGTTTTCCAGCGGAGCAGGGGACAGATACGCAGTATTTT	CASSFPAEQGTDTQYF
TRBV29-1	.	TRBJ2-1	.	TGCAGCGCTCCAACAGGGTTTGGAAATGAGCAGTTCTTC	CSAPTGFGNEQFF
TRBV12-5	TRBD1	TRBJ2-3	.	TGTGCTAGTGGTCGACAGGGCCTTGACACAGATACGCAGTATTTT	CASGRQGLDTDTQYF
TRBV6-5	.	TRBJ1-5	.	TGTGCCAGCAGTTATTATAGCAATCAGCCCCAGCATTTT	CASSYYSNQPQHF
TRBV29-1	.	TRBJ2-3	.	TGCAGCGTTGGGCAGTCCTTGTCGAATACGCAGTATTTT	CSVGQSLSNTQYF
TRBV11-3	.	TRBJ2-7	.	TGTGCCAGCAGCTTAGACTCGGACAGATTTTACGAGCAGTACTTC	CASSLDSDRFYEQYF
TRBV7-6	TRBD1	TRBJ1-2	.	TGTGCCAGCAGCTTAACCACAGGGGGCCTTGGCTACACCTTC	CASSLTTGGLGYTF
TRBV14	.	TRBJ2-2	.	TGTGCCAGCAGCCCCGGTTGGAGGGACACCGGGGAGCTGTTTTTT	CASSPGWRDTGELFF
TRBV6-5	TRBD2	TRBJ2-7	.	TGTGCCAGCAGGAAGACTAGCGGGAGGACGGGCGAGCAGTACTTC	CASRKTSGRTGEQYF
TRBV15	TRBD1	TRBJ2-7	.	TGTGCCACCAGCAGGTCACCGGGACAGGGCCACGAGCAGTACTTC	CATSRSPGQGHEQYF
TRBV21-1	.	TRBJ1-1	.	TGTGCCAGCAGCAAAGCGCCCAGTGAGGGACTTTCAGGCCTAACCGAAGCTTTCTTT	CASSKAPSEGLSGLTEAFF
TRBV10-3	.	TRBJ1-5	.	TGTGCCATCAGCGGAGCCGGACAGAATCAGCCCCAGCATTTT	CAISGAGQNQPQHF
TRBV9	.	TRBJ2-3	few	TGTGCCAGCAGCGTAGGCCTGGGCTTGGGCGATACGCAGTATTTT	CASSVGLGLGDTQYF
TRBV25-1	TRBD1	TRBJ2-7	.	TGTGCCAGCAGTGATCTCACAGGGGGCAAGCAGTACTTC	CASSDLTGGKQYF
TRBV7-3	.	TRBJ2-1	.	TGTGCCAGCAGCCTACAGGCCCCGAATGAGCAGTTCTTC	CASSLQAPNEQFF
TRBV30	.	TRBJ1-3	.	TGTGCCTGGACGCAGGGAGGAAACACCATATATTTT	CAWTQGGNTIYF
TRBV6-6	TRBD2	TRBJ2-7	.	TGTGCCAGCAGTTACGCGGTAGCGGGAGGGTACGAGCAGTACTTC	CASSYAVAGGYEQYF
TRBV28	.	TRBJ1-2	.	TGTGCCAGCAGTCTCCAGGGGTGGTTCCTCTATGGCTACACCTTC	CASSLQGWFLYGYTF
TRBV18	.	TRBJ2-2	.	TGTGCCAGCTCAACAGCTACCGGGGAGCTGTTTTTT	CASSTATGELFF
TRBV5-1	TRBD2	TRBJ2-3	.	TGCGCCAGCAGCGCTGGTCTAGCGGGAGGGTTCACAGATACGCAGTATTTT	CASSAGLAGGFTDTQYF
TRBV5-4	.	TRBJ2-7	.	TGTGCCAGCAGCTTGAATCGGGACTTCTCCTACGAGCAGTACTTC	CASSLNRDFSYEQYF
TRBV29-1	.	TRBJ2-3	.	TGCAGCGTTGGACCGCCTCCGGGTACAGATACGCAGTATTTT	CSVGPPPGTDTQYF
TRBV9	.	TRBJ2-3	.	TGTGCCAGCAGCGTTGCGCCGGGAGATACGCAGTATTTT	CASSVAPGDTQYF